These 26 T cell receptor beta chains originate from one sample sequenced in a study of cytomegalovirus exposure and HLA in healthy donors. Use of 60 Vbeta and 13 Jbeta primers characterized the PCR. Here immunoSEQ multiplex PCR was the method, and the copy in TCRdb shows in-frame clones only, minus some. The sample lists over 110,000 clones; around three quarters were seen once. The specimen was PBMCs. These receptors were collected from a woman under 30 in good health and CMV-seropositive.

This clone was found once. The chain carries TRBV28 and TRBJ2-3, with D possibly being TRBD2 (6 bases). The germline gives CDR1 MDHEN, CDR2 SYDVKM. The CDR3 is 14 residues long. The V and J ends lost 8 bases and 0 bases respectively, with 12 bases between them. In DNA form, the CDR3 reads TGTGCCAGCCGTCGGGGGAAGAGCACAGATACGCAGTATTTT. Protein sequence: CASRRGKSTDTQYF. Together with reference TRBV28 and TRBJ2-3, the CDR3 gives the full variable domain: DVKVTQSSRYLVKRTGEKVFLECVQDMDHENMFWYRQDPGLGLRLIYFSYDVKMKEKGDIPEGYSVSREKKERFSLILESASTNQTSMYLCASRRGKSTDTQYFGPGTRLTVL.

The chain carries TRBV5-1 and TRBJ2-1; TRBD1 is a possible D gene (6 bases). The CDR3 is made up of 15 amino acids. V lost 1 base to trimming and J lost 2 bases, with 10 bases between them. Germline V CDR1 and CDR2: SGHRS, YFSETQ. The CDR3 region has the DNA TGCGCCAGCAGCTTGACAGGGACAACCTACAATGAGCAGTTCTTC. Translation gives CASSLTGTTYNEQFF. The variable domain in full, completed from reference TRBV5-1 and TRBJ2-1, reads KAGVTQTPRYLIKTRGQQVTLSCSPISGHRSVSWYQQTPGQGLQFLFEYFSETQRNKGNFPGRFSGRQFSNSRSEMNVSTLELGDSALYLCASSLTGTTYNEQFFGPGTRLTVL.

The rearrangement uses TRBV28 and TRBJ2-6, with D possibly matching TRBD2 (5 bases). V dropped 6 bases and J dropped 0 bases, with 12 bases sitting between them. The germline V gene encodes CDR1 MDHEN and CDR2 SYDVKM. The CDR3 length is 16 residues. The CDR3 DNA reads TGTGCCAGCAGAGAGGGTGTCCCCTCTGGGGCCAACGTCCTGACTTTC. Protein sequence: CASREGVPSGANVLTF.

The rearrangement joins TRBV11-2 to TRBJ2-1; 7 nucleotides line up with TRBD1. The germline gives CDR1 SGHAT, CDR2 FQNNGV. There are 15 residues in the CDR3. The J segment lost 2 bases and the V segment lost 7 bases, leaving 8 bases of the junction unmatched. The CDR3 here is CASTLNRGTYNEQFF. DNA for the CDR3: TGTGCCAGCACCCTCAACAGGGGTACCTACAATGAGCAGTTCTTC.

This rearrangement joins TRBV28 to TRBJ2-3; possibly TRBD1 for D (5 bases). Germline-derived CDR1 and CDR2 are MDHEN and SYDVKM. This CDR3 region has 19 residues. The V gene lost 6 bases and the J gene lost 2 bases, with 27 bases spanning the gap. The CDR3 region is CASSSPNAGLGRNTDTQYF. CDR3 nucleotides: TGTGCCAGCAGCTCACCTAACGCAGGGTTGGGGCGTAACACAGATACGCAGTATTTT.

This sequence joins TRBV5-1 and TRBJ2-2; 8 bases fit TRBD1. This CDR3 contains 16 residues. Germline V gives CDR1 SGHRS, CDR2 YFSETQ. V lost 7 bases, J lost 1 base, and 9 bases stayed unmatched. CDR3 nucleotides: TGCGCCAGCTCCCTCCAGGGGGCGGGGAACACCGGGGAGCTGTTTTTT. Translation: CASSLQGAGNTGELFF.

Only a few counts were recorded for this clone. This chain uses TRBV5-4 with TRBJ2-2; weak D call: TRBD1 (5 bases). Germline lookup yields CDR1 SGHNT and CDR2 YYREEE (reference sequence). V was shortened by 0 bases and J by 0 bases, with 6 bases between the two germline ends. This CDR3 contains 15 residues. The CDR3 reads CASSLGQSNTGELFF. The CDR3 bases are TGTGCCAGCAGCTTGGGACAGTCGAACACCGGGGAGCTGTTTTTT.

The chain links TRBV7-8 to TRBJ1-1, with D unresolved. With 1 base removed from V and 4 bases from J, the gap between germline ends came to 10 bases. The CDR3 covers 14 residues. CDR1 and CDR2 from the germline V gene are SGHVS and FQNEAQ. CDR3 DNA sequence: TGTGCCAGCAGCTTAGTTCCGGAGATCACTGAAGCTTTCTTT. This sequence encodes CASSLVPEITEAFF.

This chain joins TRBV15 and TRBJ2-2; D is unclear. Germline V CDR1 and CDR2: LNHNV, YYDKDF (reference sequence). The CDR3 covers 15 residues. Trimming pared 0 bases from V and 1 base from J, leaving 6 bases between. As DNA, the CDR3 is TGTGCCACCAGCAGAGAACGACAGAACACCGGGGAGCTGTTTTTT. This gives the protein CATSRERQNTGELFF.

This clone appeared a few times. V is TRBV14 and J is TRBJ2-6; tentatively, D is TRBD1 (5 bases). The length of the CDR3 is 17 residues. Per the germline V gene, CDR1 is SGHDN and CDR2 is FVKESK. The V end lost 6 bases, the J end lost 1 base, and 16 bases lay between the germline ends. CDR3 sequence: CASRPGLGASGANVLTF. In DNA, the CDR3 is TGTGCCAGCAGACCCGGGCTAGGGGCGTCTGGGGCCAACGTCCTGACTTTC.

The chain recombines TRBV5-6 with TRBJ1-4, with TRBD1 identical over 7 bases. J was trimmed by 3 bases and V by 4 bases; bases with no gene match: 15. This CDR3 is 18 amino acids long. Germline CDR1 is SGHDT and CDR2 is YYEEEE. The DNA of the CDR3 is TGTGCCAGCAGCCCGCGGACAGGTAGTACCGCACCTAATGAAAAACTGTTTTTT. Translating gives CASSPRTGSTAPNEKLFF.

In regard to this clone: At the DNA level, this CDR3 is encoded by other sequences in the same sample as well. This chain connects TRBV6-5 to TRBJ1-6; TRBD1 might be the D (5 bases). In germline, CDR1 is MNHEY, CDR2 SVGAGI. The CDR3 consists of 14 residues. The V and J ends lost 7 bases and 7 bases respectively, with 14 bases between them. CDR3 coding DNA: TGTGCCAGCAACTTCAGGGTCGGGAATTCACCCCTCCACTTT. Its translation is CASNFRVGNSPLHF.

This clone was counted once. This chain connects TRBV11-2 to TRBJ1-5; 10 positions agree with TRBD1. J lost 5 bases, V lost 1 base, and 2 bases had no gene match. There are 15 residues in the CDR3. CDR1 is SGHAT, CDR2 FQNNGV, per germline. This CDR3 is CASSLGDRGHQPQHF. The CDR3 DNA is TGTGCCAGCAGCTTAGGCGACAGGGGGCATCAGCCCCAGCATTTT. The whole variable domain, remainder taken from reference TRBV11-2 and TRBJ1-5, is EAGVAQSPRYKIIEKRQSVAFWCNPISGHATLYWYQQILGQGPKLLIQFQNNGVVDDSQLPKDRFSAERLKGVDSTLKIQPAKLEDSAVYLCASSLGDRGHQPQHFGDGTRLSIL.

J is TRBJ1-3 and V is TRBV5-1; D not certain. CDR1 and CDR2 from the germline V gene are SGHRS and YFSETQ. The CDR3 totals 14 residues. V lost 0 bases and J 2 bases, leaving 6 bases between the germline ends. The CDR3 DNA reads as TGCGCCAGCAGCTTGGCCGTCCCTGGAAACACCATATATTTT. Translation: CASSLAVPGNTIYF.

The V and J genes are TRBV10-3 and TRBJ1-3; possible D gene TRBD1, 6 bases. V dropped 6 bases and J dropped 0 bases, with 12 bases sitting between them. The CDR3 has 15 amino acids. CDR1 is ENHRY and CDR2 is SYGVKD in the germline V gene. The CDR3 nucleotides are TGTGCCATCAGAGACGACAGGAGCTCTGGAAACACCATATATTTT. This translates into CAIRDDRSSGNTIYF.

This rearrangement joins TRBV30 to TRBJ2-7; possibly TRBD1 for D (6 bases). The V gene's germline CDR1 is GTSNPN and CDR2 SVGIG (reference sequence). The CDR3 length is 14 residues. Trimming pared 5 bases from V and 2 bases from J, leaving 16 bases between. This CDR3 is CAWEGVTQPYEQYF. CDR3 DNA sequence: TGTGCCTGGGAGGGGGTCACTCAACCCTACGAGCAGTACTTC.

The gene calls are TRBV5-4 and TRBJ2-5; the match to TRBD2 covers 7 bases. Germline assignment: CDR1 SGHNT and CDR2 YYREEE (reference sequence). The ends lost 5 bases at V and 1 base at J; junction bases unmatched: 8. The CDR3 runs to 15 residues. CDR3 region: CASRSTAGSQETQYF. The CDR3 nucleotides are TGTGCCAGCAGATCCACAGCGGGGAGCCAAGAGACCCAGTACTTC.

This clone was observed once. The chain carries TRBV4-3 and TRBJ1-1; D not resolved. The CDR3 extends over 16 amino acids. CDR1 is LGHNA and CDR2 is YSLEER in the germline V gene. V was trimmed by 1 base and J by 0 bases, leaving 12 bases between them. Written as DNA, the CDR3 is TGCGCCAGCAGCCAAGGGAGCCGGGAAATGAACACTGAAGCTTTCTTT. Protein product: CASSQGSREMNTEAFF.

CDR3 nucleotide sequence: TGTGCCAGCAGTTTAAGGGCGGGGGGCCTCTCCTACGAGCAGTACTTC. Translated, it gives CASSLRAGGLSYEQYF. The chain carries TRBV28 and TRBJ2-7; TRBD2 matches at 8 bases. This CDR3 region has 16 residues. CDR1 and CDR2 from the germline V gene are MDHEN and SYDVKM. The J segment lost 0 bases and the V segment lost 2 bases, leaving 6 bases of the junction unmatched. The full variable domain, its missing parts supplied by reference TRBV28 and TRBJ2-7, is DVKVTQSSRYLVKRTGEKVFLECVQDMDHENMFWYRQDPGLGLRLIYFSYDVKMKEKGDIPEGYSVSREKKERFSLILESASTNQTSMYLCASSLRAGGLSYEQYFGPGTRLTVT.

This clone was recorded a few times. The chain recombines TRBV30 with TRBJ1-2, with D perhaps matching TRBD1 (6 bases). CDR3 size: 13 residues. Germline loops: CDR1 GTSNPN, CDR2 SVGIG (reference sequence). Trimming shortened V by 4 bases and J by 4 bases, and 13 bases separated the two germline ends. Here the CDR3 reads CAWTAGESYGYTF. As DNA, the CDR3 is TGTGCCTGGACGGCAGGGGAAAGCTATGGCTACACCTTC.

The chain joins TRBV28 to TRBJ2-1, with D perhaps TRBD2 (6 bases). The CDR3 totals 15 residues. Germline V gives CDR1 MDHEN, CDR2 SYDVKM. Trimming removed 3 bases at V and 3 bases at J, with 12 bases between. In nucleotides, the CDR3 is TGTGCCAGCAGTTTTGGGCTGGACTACTACAATGAGCAGTTCTTC. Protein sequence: CASSFGLDYYNEQFF.

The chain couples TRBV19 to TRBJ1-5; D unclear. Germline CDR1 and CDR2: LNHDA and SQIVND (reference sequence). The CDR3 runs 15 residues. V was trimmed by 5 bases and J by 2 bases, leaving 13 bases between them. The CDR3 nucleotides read TGTGCCAGTAGTCCGGCGGGTAGGGGCAATCAGCCCCAGCATTTT. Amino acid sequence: CASSPAGRGNQPQHF.

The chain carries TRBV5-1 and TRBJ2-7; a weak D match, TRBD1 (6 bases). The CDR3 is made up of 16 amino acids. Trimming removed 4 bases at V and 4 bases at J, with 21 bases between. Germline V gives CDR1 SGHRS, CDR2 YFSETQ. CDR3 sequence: CASSRTTGNSGYEQYF. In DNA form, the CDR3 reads TGCGCCAGCAGCAGGACCACAGGGAACTCGGGGTACGAGCAGTACTTC. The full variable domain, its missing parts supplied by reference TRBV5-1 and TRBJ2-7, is KAGVTQTPRYLIKTRGQQVTLSCSPISGHRSVSWYQQTPGQGLQFLFEYFSETQRNKGNFPGRFSGRQFSNSRSEMNVSTLELGDSALYLCASSRTTGNSGYEQYFGPGTRLTVT.

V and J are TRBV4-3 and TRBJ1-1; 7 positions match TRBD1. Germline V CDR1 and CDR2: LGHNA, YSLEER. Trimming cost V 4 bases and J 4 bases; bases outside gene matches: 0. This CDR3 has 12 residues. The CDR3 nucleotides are TGCGCCAGCAGCCGGACAGGCACTGAAGCTTTCTTT. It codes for CASSRTGTEAFF.

The CDR3 nucleotides read TGTGCCAGCTCACCTCACAGGGGGCGAGTCTATGGCTACACCTTC. Amino acid sequence: CASSPHRGRVYGYTF. The J gene is TRBJ1-2, the V gene TRBV18; 9 nucleotides match TRBD1. The CDR3 consists of 15 residues. The V gene's germline CDR1 is KGHSH and CDR2 LQKENI. Germline trimming cut 3 bases from V and 4 bases from J; bases unmatched to any gene: 6.

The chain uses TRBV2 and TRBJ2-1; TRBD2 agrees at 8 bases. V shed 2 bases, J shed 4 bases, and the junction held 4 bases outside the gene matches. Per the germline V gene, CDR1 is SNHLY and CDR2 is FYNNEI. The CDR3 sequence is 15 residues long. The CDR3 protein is CASSERLAGYNEQFF. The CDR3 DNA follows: TGTGCCAGCAGTGAACGGCTAGCGGGTTACAATGAGCAGTTCTTC. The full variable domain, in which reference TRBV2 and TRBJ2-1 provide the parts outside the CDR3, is EPEVTQTPSHQVTQMGQEVILRCVPISNHLYFYWYRQILGQKVEFLVSFYNNEISEKSEIFDDQFSVERPDGSNFTLKIRSTKLEDSAMYFCASSERLAGYNEQFFGPGTRLTVL.